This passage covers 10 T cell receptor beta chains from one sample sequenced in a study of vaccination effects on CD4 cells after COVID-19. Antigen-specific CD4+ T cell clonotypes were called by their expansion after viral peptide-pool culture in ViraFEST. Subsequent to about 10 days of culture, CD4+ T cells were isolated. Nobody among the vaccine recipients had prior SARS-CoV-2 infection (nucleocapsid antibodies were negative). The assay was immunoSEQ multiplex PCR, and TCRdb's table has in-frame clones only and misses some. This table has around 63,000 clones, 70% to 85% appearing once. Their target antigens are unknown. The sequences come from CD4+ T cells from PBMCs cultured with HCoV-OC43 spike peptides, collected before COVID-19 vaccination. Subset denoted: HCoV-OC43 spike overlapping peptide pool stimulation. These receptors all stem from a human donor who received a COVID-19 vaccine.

CDR3 residues: CASSEAPSGAYEQYV. In DNA, the CDR3 is TGTGCCAGCAGTGAAGCGCCTAGCGGGGCCTACGAGCAGTACGTC. The chain couples TRBV6-1 to TRBJ2-7, with 9 bases identical to TRBD2. The CDR3 extends over 15 amino acids. V lost 0 bases to trimming and J lost 2 bases; unmatched junction nucleotides: 2. Looked up from germline, CDR1 is MNHNS and CDR2 is SASEGT.

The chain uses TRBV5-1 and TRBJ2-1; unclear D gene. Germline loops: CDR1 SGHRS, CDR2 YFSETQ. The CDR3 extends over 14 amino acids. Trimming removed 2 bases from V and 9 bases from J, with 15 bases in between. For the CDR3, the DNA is TGCGCCAGCAGCTTCTCCGGACCAATTGGTGAGCAGTTCTTC. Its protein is CASSFSGPIGEQFF.

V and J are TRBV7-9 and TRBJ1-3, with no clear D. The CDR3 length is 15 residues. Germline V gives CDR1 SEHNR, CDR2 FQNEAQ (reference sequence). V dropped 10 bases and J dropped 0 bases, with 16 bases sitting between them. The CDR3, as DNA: TGTGCCATTCGAGATTTGGGAAGCTCTGGAAACACCATATATTTT. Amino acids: CAIRDLGSSGNTIYF.

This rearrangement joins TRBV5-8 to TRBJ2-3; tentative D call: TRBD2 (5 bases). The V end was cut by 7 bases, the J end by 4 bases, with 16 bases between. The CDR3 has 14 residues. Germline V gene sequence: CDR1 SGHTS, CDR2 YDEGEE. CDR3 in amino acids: CASPDWETSDTQYF. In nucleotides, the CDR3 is TGTGCCAGCCCGGATTGGGAGACTTCAGATACGCAGTATTTT.

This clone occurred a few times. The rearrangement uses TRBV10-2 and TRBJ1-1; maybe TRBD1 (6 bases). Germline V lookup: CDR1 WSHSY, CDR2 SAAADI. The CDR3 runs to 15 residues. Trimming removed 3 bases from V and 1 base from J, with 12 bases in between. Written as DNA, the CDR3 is TGCGCCAGCAGTGATTGGAGGGGGGCGAACACTGAAGCTTTCTTT. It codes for CASSDWRGANTEAFF.

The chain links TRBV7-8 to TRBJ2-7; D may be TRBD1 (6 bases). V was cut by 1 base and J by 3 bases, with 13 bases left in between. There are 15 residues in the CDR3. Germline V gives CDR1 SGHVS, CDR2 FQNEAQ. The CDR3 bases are TGTGCCAGCAGCTTAGGGACAGTCCGGGGCTACGAGCAGTACGTC. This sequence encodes CASSLGTVRGYEQYV.

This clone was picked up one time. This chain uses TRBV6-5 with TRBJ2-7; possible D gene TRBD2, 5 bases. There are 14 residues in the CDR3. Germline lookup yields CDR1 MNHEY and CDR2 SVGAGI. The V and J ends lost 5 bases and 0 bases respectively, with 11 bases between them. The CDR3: CASSRPGSSYEQYV. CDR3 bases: TGTGCCAGCAGTCGTCCGGGGAGCTCCTACGAGCAGTACGTC.

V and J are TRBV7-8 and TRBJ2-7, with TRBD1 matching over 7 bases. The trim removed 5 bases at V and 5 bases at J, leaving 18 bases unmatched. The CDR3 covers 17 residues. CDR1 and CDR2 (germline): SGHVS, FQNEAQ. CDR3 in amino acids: CASSPPRVGTARDEQYV. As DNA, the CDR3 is TGTGCCAGCAGCCCGCCGAGGGTTGGGACAGCAAGGGACGAGCAGTACGTC.

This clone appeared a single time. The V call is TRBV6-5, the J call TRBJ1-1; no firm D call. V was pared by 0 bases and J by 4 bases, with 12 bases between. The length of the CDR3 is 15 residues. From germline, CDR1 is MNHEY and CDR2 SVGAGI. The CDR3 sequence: CASSYSGGWGTEAFF. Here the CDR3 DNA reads TGTGCCAGCAGTTACTCGGGAGGGTGGGGCACTGAAGCTTTCTTT.

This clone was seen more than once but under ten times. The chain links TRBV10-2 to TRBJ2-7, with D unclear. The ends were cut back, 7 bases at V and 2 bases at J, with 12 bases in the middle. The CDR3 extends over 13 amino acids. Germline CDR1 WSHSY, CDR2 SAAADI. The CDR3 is CASILTPTYEQYV. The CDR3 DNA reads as TGCGCCAGCATCCTGACCCCGACCTACGAGCAGTACGTC.